This T cell receptor (beta chain) emerged from a study of cytomegalovirus exposure and HLA in healthy donors. Study background: The Caucasian-associated ancestry cluster contained about four fifths of the 300 to 450 genotyped donors. Study observations and caveats: The dataset shows that most TCR sequences were rare, while some public TCRs occurred in many donors. The Asian-associated ancestry cluster reportedly had fewer N-insertions than the 666-donor mean in a later analysis. Near-uniform donor sequencing depth was presumed by presence/absence analyses.

PCR amplification relied on 60 Vbeta primers (plus 13 Jbeta primers). Repertoires were generated with immunoSEQ multiplex PCR, while TCRdb's copy carries only in-frame clones and drops some. The data hold about 200,000 clones, with 76% observed a single time. The V end lost 6 bases, the J end lost 5 bases, and 10 bases lay between the germline ends. Per the germline V gene, CDR1 is SNHLY and CDR2 is FYNNEI. The CDR3 extends over 13 amino acids. Notes on this clone: Its antigen is undetermined.

The receptor was isolated from a man aged 18-30 years in good health and CMV-seronegative. V gene TRBV2 combines with J gene TRBJ1-4; the D gene is possibly TRBD1 (6 bases). Sequencing input: PBMCs. The CDR3 DNA reads TGTGCCAGCAGACAGGGATGGAATGAAAAACTGTTTTTT. It codes for CASRQGWNEKLFF.